This T cell receptor (beta chain) is drawn from a study of OX40 agonist ivuxolimab in advanced cancers. The study, taken as a whole, reports: The work left the antigen specificity of expanded peripheral T cells undetermined. In the 0.1 to 3.0 mg/kg range, CD4+ and CD8+ blood T cells had expanded clonally by week 6.

Here immunoSEQ multiplex PCR was the method, and the copy in TCRdb shows in-frame clones only, minus some. The sample lists under 90,000 clones, roughly 84% occurring once. Trimming removed 2 bases from V and 2 bases from J; junction bases left unmatched: 9. The CDR3 is made up of 16 amino acids. The germline V gene encodes CDR1 SNHLY and CDR2 FYNNEI. Researchers took blood at baseline, on cycle 4 day 1, and on cycle 7 day 1. Regarding this clone: Antigen: not known.

The source is an adult with an advanced solid tumor such as melanoma, head and neck, liver or kidney cancer. The sample consisted of CD4+ or CD8+ T cells sorted from blood, taken in a trial of the OX40 agonist ivuxolimab. The rearrangement joins TRBV2 to TRBJ2-7; 7 positions agree with TRBD2. CDR3 in DNA: TGTGCCAGCAGTGAAAGTAGGGCTAGCGGAGCCTACGAGCAGTACTTC. It is translated as CASSESRASGAYEQYF.